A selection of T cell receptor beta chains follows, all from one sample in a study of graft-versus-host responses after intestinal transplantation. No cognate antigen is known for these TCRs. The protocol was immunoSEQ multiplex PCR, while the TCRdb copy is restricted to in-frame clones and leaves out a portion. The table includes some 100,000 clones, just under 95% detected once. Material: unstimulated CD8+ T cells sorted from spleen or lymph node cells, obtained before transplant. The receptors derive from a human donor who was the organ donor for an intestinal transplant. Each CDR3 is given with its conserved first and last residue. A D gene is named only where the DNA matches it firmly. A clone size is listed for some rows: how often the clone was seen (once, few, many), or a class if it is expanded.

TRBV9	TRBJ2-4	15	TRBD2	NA	TGTGCCAGCAGCGCTTCCTCTAGCGGGAAAAACATTCAGTACTTC	CASSASSSGKNIQYF
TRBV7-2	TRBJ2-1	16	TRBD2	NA	TGTGCCAGCAGCTACTTTAGCGGGGCACCCTTAGGGGAGCAGTTCTTC	CASSYFSGAPLGEQFF
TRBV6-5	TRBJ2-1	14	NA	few	TGTGCCAGCAGTCAGACTAGCTCCTACAATGAGCAGTTCTTC	CASSQTSSYNEQFF
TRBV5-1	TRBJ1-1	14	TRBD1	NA	TGCGCCAGCAGCTTGGAGGGACAGGGGCCCGAAGCTTTCTTT	CASSLEGQGPEAFF
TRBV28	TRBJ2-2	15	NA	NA	TGTGCCAGCAGTTTATACCCAGATCCCACCGGGGAGCTGTTTTTT	CASSLYPDPTGELFF
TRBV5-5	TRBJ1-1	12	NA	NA	TGTGCCAGCAGCCCAGGACAGACTGAAGCTTTCTTT	CASSPGQTEAFF
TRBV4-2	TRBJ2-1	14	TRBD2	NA	TGTGCCAGCGCTGGCAGGCTAGCGGGCGAAGAGCAGTTCTTC	CASAGRLAGEEQFF
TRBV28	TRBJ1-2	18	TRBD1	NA	TGTGCCAGCAGTTTAGTACAAGGGACAGGCTTTTTGGGATATGGCTACACCTTC	CASSLVQGTGFLGYGYTF
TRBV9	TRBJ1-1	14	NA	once	TGTGCCAGCAGCGGGACAGTCATGAACACTGAAGCTTTCTTT	CASSGTVMNTEAFF
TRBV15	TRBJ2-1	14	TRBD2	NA	TGTGCCACCGGCGGACTAGCGGGAAACAATGAGCAGTTCTTC	CATGGLAGNNEQFF
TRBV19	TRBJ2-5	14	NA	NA	TGTGCCAGTAGTCCTTGGGAACGGGGGGAGACCCAGTACTTC	CASSPWERGETQYF
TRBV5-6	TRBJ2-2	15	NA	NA	TGTGCCAGCAGCTTTCCGGGGGCGAACACCGGGGAGCTGTTTTTT	CASSFPGANTGELFF
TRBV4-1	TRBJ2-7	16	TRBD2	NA	TGCGCCAGCAGCCATTCTATTACTAGCGAGACCTACGAGCAGTGCTTC	CASSHSITSETYEQCF
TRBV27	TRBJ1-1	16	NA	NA	TGTGCCAGCAGCCCCCTCAGGGATACATGGGGCACTGAAGCTTTCTTT	CASSPLRDTWGTEAFF
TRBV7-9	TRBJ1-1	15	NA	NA	TGTGCCAGCAGCCCACGGGACTCCCTTTTCCCTGAAGCTTTCTTT	CASSPRDSLFPEAFF
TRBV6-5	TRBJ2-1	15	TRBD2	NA	TGTGCCAGCACCGCCGGGGGGGCTGTTGGGAATGAGCAGTTCTTC	CASTAGGAVGNEQFF
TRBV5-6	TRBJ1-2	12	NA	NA	TGTGCCAGCAGCTTGGCCGACTATGGCTACACCTTC	CASSLADYGYTF
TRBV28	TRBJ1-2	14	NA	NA	TGTGCCAGCAGTACCCGAAGGGGATGGGGCGGCTACACCTTC	CASSTRRGWGGYTF
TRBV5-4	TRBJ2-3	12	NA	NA	TGTGCCAGCAGCCATGGAGCAGATACGCAGTATTTT	CASSHGADTQYF
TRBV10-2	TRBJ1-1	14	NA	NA	TGCGCCAGCAGTGTGGGCGGGCTTACAGTCGAAGCTTTCTTT	CASSVGGLTVEAFF
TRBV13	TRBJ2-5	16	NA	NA	TGTGCCAGCAGCCGCGGGACCAGCGCTATTCAAGAGACCCAGTACTTC	CASSRGTSAIQETQYF
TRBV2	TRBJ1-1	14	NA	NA	TGTGCCAGCAGTGAAGCTTCAGGGAACACTGAAGCTTTCTTT	CASSEASGNTEAFF
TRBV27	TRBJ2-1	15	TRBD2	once	TGTGCCAGCAGTTTGGCGGGAGACGTCTACAATGAGCAGTTCTTC	CASSLAGDVYNEQFF